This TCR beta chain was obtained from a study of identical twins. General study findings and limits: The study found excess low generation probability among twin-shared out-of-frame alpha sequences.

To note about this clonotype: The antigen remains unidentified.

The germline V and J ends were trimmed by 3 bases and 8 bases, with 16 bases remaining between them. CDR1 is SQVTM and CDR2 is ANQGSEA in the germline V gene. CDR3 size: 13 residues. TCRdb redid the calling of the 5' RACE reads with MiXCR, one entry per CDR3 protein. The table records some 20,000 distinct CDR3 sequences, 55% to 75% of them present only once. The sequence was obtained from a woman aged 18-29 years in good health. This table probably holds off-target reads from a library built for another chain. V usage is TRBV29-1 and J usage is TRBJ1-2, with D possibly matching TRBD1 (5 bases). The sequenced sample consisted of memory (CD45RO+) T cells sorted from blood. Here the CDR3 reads CSVDVSGVEGYTF. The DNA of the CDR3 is TGCAGCGTTGATGTTTCGGGGGTAGAAGGCTACACCTTC.